This TCR beta chain was observed in a study of OX40 agonist ivuxolimab in advanced cancers. In the study overall: Head and neck, renal cell, melanoma or hepatocellular carcinoma were the cancers that dose-escalation patients had.

Autoimmune disease history or systemic immunosuppression excluded patients. Assay: immunoSEQ multiplex PCR; the TCRdb copy retains only in-frame clones and omits some. The repertoire consists of fewer than 50,000 clones, with approximately 90% occurring once and the leading ten covering about 30%. The CDR3 runs to 16 residues. V lost 5 bases, J lost 0 bases, and 14 bases lay in between. The germline V gene encodes CDR1 MGHRA and CDR2 YSYEKL. The sequence derives from an adult with an advanced solid tumor such as melanoma, head and neck, liver or kidney cancer. The rearrangement uses TRBV4-1 and TRBJ2-1; D gene unclear. Sequencing used CD4+ or CD8+ T cells sorted from blood, obtained in a trial of the OX40 agonist ivuxolimab. CDR3 in DNA: TGCGCCAGCAGCTTACGGTGGACGGACTCCTACAATGAGCAGTTCTTC. This encodes CASSLRWTDSYNEQFF.